This is a list of T cell receptor beta chains from one sample in a study of shared clonotypes between healthy human individuals. Using immunoSEQ multiplex PCR, the repertoire was profiled, and TCRdb retains in-frame clones only, with some absent. The sample gives roughly 1,600,000 clones, about 98.5% of which show up once; over 0.3% is in the top ten. Sequenced material: naive CD4+ T cells sorted from blood. The receptors derive from a man between 25 and 39 years old in good health. CDR3s include the opening cysteine and the closing phenylalanine or tryptophan. D genes are given only for firm matches. Expanded clones are given a class, and other clones once, few, many or no size at all.

d_call j_call v_call clone_size cdr3_aa cdr3_nt
. TRBJ2-1 TRBV19 . CASSPSLQGLRDEQFF TGTGCCAGTAGCCCGAGCTTGCAGGGGCTTAGAGATGAGCAGTTCTTC
. TRBJ2-5 TRBV5-4 . CASSPKAGQETQYF TGTGCCAGCAGCCCAAAGGCGGGGCAAGAGACCCAGTACTTC
. TRBJ2-1 TRBV7-7 . CASSPSGRNEQFF TGTGCTAGCAGCCCCAGCGGACGTAATGAGCAGTTCTTC
. TRBJ1-2 TRBV19 . CASSIIGVSGYTF TGTGCCAGTAGTATTATTGGGGTATCGGGCTACACCTTC
. TRBJ2-5 TRBV19 . CASSLGVQETQYF TGTGCCAGTAGTCTAGGGGTCCAAGAGACCCAGTACTTC
. TRBJ2-1 TRBV9 . CASSVVGENEQFF TGTGCCAGCAGCGTAGTTGGAGAGAATGAGCAGTTCTTC
. TRBJ2-1 TRBV5-4 . CASSLRQGSYNEQFF TGTGCCAGCAGCTTGCGTCAGGGGTCCTACAATGAGCAGTTCTTC
. TRBJ1-5 TRBV18 . CASSLTDDQPQHF TGTGCCAGCTCACTAACCGACGATCAGCCCCAGCATTTT
. TRBJ2-3 TRBV7-6 . CASSPAGDTQYF TGTGCCAGCAGCCCCGCGGGGGATACGCAGTATTTT
. TRBJ2-1 TRBV19 . CASSIEGAYNEQFF TGTGCCAGTAGTATCGAGGGGGCCTACAATGAGCAGTTCTTC
. TRBJ2-2 TRBV5-1 . CASSLAWATGELFF TGCGCCAGCAGCTTGGCCTGGGCCACCGGGGAGCTGTTTTTT
TRBD2 TRBJ2-7 TRBV5-1 . CASSSSGLGSYEQYF TGCGCCAGCAGCTCTAGCGGTTTGGGCTCCTACGAGCAGTACTTC
. TRBJ2-1 TRBV11-2 . CASSHGLSDEQFF TGTGCCAGCAGCCACGGACTATCCGATGAGCAGTTCTTC
. TRBJ1-1 TRBV11-1 . CASDTGITLNTEAFF TGTGCCAGCGATACCGGGATCACCTTGAACACTGAAGCTTTCTTT
TRBD1 TRBJ1-5 TRBV7-2 . CASSFWTGGLQPQHF TGTGCCAGCAGCTTCTGGACAGGGGGACTTCAGCCCCAGCATTTT
. TRBJ2-5 TRBV9 . CASSAKTPTGLETQYF TGTGCCAGCAGCGCGAAGACTCCTACTGGTTTGGAGACCCAGTACTTC
TRBD1 TRBJ1-1 TRBV7-8 . CASSSPGQGLVNTEAFF TGTGCCAGCAGCTCGCCGGGACAGGGATTGGTGAACACTGAAGCTTTCTTT
TRBD1 TRBJ1-2 TRBV11-3 . CASSSRGHGYTF TGTGCCAGCAGCTCCAGGGGGCATGGCTACACCTTC
. TRBJ2-3 TRBV6-4 . CASSDSGGTPQYF TGTGCCAGCAGTGACTCTGGAGGTACCCCGCAGTATTTT
TRBD1 TRBJ2-4 TRBV18 once CASSPLTGVLAKNIQYF TGTGCCAGCTCACCACTAACAGGGGTCCTAGCCAAAAACATTCAGTACTTC
. TRBJ2-3 TRBV19 . CASSMELEYGDTQYF TGTGCCAGTAGTATGGAACTTGAATACGGAGATACGCAGTATTTT
. TRBJ2-1 TRBV6-1 . CASSEISGGYNEQFF TGTGCCAGCAGTGAGATTAGCGGAGGCTACAATGAGCAGTTCTTC
. TRBJ2-7 TRBV5-1 . CASRHSEAVYEQYF TGCGCCAGCAGACACTCTGAGGCTGTATACGAGCAGTACTTC
. TRBJ2-2 TRBV9 . CASSVVATATGELFF TGTGCCAGCAGCGTAGTTGCGACTGCCACCGGGGAGCTGTTTTTT
. TRBJ2-7 TRBV20-1 . CSAREWDEQYF TGCAGTGCTAGAGAATGGGACGAGCAGTACTTC
. TRBJ2-7 TRBV28 . CASSRSLAGRGQYF TGTGCCAGCAGTCGTAGCTTGGCGGGACGCGGGCAGTACTTC
. TRBJ2-3 TRBV7-6 . CASSAGRDTQYF TGTGCCAGCAGCGCAGGCAGAGATACGCAGTATTTT
. TRBJ1-1 TRBV30 . CAWSLERDTEAFF TGTGCCTGGAGTTTGGAGCGGGACACTGAAGCTTTCTTT
. TRBJ2-7 TRBV2 . CASSVVRAHLGTELKYEQYF TGTGCCAGCAGTGTAGTCCGGGCCCACTTAGGAACCGAACTAAAATACGAGCAGTACTTC
TRBD2 TRBJ2-3 TRBV7-6 . CASSTSGARTDTQYF TGTGCCAGCAGCACTAGCGGGGCTCGCACAGATACGCAGTATTTT
. TRBJ2-1 TRBV30 . CAWRGRVTTVASYNEQFF TGTGCCTGGAGGGGGCGGGTGACCACTGTAGCCTCCTACAATGAGCAGTTCTTC
TRBD1 TRBJ2-3 TRBV18 once CASSPTGGGFTQYF TGTGCCAGCTCACCGACAGGGGGCGGGTTTACGCAGTATTTT
. TRBJ2-7 TRBV27 . CASSFGQGLFYEQYF TGTGCCAGCAGTTTCGGCCAGGGGTTATTCTACGAGCAGTACTTC
TRBD2 TRBJ2-7 TRBV18 . CASSPGLAGNEQYF TGTGCCAGCTCACCAGGACTAGCCGGTAACGAGCAGTACTTC
TRBD2 TRBJ2-1 TRBV6-5 . CASSQLLANEQFF TGTGCCAGCAGTCAATTACTAGCGAATGAGCAGTTCTTC
. TRBJ2-5 TRBV5-1 few CASSLQETQYF TGCGCCAGCAGCTTGCAAGAGACCCAGTACTTC
TRBD2 TRBJ2-1 TRBV7-3 few CASSPRRESYNEQFF TGTGCCAGCAGCCCCCGGCGGGAGTCCTACAATGAGCAGTTCTTC
TRBD1 TRBJ1-1 TRBV19 . CASSIWFLVGDRADRNTEAFF TGTGCCAGTAGTATTTGGTTTCTTGTGGGGGACAGGGCGGATCGGAACACTGAAGCTTTCTTT
TRBD1 TRBJ2-4 TRBV30 . CAWSVRDRGKNIQYF TGTGCCTGGAGTGTCCGAGACAGGGGAAAAAACATTCAGTACTTC
TRBD2 TRBJ2-5 TRBV11-3 . CASSPPGGETQYF TGTGCCAGCAGCCCTCCGGGGGGAGAGACCCAGTACTTC
TRBD2 TRBJ2-7 TRBV5-6 . CASTRGSGRFYEQYF TGTGCCAGCACCAGGGGTAGCGGGAGGTTCTACGAGCAGTACTTC
. TRBJ2-1 TRBV9 . CASSVGLWSEQFF TGTGCCAGCAGCGTTGGACTCTGGTCGGAACAGTTCTTC
. TRBJ2-7 TRBV7-3 . CASSLRGGGFYEQYF TGTGCCAGCAGCCTCCGGGGAGGGGGCTTCTACGAGCAGTACTTC
TRBD1 TRBJ1-5 TRBV27 . CASSLSRTGTRPQHF TGTGCCAGCAGTTTATCCCGGACAGGGACTAGGCCCCAGCATTTT
. TRBJ2-2 TRBV7-6 . CASSSGAGRTGELFF TGTGCCAGCTCCTCCGGGGCCGGACGGACCGGGGAGCTGTTTTTT
. TRBJ1-2 TRBV30 . CAWSSPRRTNYGYTF TGTGCCTGGAGTTCCCCCAGGAGGACTAACTATGGCTACACCTTC
. TRBJ2-3 TRBV7-6 . CASSPASPRGDTQYF TGTGCCAGCAGCCCCGCCAGTCCAAGGGGAGATACGCAGTATTTT
. TRBJ2-2 TRBV7-2 . CASKGLENTGELFF TGTGCCAGCAAGGGACTGGAGAACACCGGGGAGCTGTTTTTT
. TRBJ2-3 TRBV20-1 . CSARVIYTQYF TGCAGTGCTAGAGTTATTTATACGCAGTATTTT
. TRBJ2-3 TRBV9 . CASSVDGLRWNF TGTGCCAGCAGCGTAGATGGCCTGAGATGGAATTTT
. TRBJ2-7 TRBV18 . CASSPPGVALGEQYF TGTGCCAGCTCACCACCGGGGGTTGCCTTGGGCGAGCAGTACTTC